The text below deals with one T cell receptor (beta chain). The antigen remains undetermined. The entry originates in a study of blood T cells in healthy people across ages. Sample-barcoded 5' priming and a J-beta primer mix drove a second PCR of 7 to 11 cycles. TCRdb reprocessed the 5' RACE reads via MiXCR and lists one record per CDR3 protein. Of fewer than 700,000 distinct CDR3 sequences in the sample, around 48% are singletons; the top ten hold 20% to 25%. Study outcomes and limitations: Naive T cell percentage and TCR beta diversity correlated strongly. Estimated diversity across one million T cells was deemed an underestimate.

The V gene's germline CDR1 is SGHTA and CDR2 FQGNSA. Losses at the gene ends were 1 base for V and 9 bases for J; bases not matched to a gene: 10. CDR3 length: 17 amino acids. The genes are TRBV7-2 and TRBJ2-1; 12 positions agree with TRBD1. The origin of this receptor is an elderly man in good health. What was sequenced was blood. This CDR3 reads CASSLGGGDRGLREQFF. The CDR3 nucleotides read TGTGCCAGCAGCTTAGGGGGCGGGGACAGGGGGCTTCGTGAGCAGTTCTTC.